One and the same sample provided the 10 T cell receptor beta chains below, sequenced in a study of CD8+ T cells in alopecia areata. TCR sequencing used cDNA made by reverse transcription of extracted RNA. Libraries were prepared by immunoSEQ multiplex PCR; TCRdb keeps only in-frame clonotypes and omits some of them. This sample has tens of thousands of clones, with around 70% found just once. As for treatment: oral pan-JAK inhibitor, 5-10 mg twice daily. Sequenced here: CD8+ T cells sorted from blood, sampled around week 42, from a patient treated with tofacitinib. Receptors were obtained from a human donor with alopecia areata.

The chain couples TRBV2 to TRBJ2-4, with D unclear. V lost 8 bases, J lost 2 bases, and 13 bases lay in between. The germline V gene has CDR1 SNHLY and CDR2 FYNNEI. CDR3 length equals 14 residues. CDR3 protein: CASPSRASKNIQYF. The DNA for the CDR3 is TGTGCCAGCCCTTCGCGTGCCTCCAAAAACATTCAGTACTTC.

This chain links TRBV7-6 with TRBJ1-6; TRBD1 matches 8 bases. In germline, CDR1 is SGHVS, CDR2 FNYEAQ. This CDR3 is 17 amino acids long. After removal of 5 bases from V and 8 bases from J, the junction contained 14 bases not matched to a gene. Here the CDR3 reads CASSVSNRGSTDSPLHF. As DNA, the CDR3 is TGTGCCAGCAGCGTATCGAACAGGGGGTCGACCGATTCACCCCTCCACTTT.

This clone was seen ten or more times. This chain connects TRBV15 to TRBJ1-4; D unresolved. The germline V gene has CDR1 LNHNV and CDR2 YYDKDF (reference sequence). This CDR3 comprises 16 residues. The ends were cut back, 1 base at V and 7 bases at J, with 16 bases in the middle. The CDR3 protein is CATSRVGVRVGEKLFF. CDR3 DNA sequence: TGTGCCACCAGCAGAGTCGGTGTCCGAGTAGGTGAAAAACTGTTTTTT. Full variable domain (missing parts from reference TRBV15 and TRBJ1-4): DAMVIQNPRYQVTQFGKPVTLSCSQTLNHNVMYWYQQKSSQAPKLLFHYYDKDFNNEADTPDNFQSRRPNTSFCFLDIRSPGLGDTAMYLCATSRVGVRVGEKLFFGSGTQLSVL.

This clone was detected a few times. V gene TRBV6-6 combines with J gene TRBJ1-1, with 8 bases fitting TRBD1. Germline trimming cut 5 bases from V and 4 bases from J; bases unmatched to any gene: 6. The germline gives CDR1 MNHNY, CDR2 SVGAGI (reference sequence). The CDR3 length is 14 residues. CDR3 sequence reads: CASSPGTGFTEAFF. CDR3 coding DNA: TGTGCCAGCAGTCCCGGGACAGGTTTCACTGAAGCTTTCTTT.

The CDR3: CASSPGQGGTEAFF. CDR3 DNA: TGTGCCAGCAGTCCGGGACAGGGAGGCACTGAAGCTTTCTTT. The chain links TRBV6-1 to TRBJ1-1, with 9 bases aligning to TRBD1. Germline-derived CDR1 and CDR2 are MNHNS and SASEGT. The CDR3 totals 14 residues. The junction had 5 bases not matched to a gene; V was cut back by 5 bases and J by 4 bases.

CDR3 amino acids: CASSVGTGYGQPQHF. In nucleotides, the CDR3 is TGTGCCAGTAGTGTCGGGACAGGCTATGGACAGCCCCAGCATTTT. V gene TRBV19 combines with J gene TRBJ1-5; 8 bases are a match to TRBD1. This CDR3 is built from 15 residues. CDR1 is LNHDA and CDR2 is SQIVND in the germline V gene (reference sequence). J gave up 7 bases and V 5 bases, and 10 bases lay outside the gene matches. The variable domain in full, with the rest retrieved from reference TRBV19 and TRBJ1-5, is DGGITQSPKYLFRKEGQNVTLSCEQNLNHDAMYWYRQDPGQGLRLIYYSQIVNDFQKGDIAEGYSVSREKKESFPLTVTSAQKNPTAFYLCASSVGTGYGQPQHFGDGTRLSIL.

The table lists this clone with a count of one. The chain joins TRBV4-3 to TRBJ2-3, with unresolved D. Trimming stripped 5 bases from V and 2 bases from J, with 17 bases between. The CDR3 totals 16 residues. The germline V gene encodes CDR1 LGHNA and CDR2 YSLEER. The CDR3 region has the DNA TGCGCCAGCAGCGGCAGTTTGAGTAATCCCACAGATACGCAGTATTTT. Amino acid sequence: CASSGSLSNPTDTQYF.

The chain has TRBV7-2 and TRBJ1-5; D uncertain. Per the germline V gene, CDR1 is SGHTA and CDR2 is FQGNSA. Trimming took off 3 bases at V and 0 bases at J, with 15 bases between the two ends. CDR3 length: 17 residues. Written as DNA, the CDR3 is TGTGCCAGCAGCTTCGCCCCCCTCGGACGTAGCAATCAGCCCCAGCATTTT. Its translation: CASSFAPLGRSNQPQHF. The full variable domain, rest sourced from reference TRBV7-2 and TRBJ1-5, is GAGVSQSPSNKVTEKGKDVELRCDPISGHTALYWYRQSLGQGLEFLIYFQGNSAPDKSGLPSDRFSAERTGGSVSTLTIQRTQQEDSAVYLCASSFAPLGRSNQPQHFGDGTRLSIL.

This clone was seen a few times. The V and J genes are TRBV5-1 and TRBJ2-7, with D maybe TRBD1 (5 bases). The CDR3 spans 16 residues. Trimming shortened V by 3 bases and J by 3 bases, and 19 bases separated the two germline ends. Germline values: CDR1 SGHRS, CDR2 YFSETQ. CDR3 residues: CASSSTPETEFYEQYF. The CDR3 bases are TGCGCCAGCAGCTCAACTCCCGAGACAGAGTTCTACGAGCAGTACTTC.

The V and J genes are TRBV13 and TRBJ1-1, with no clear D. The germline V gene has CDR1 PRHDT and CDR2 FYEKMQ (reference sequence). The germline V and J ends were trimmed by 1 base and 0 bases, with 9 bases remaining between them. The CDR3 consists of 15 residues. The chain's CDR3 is CASSLVYGMNTEAFF. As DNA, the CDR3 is TGTGCCAGCAGCTTAGTGTACGGGATGAACACTGAAGCTTTCTTT.